This T cell receptor beta chain was found in a study of shared clonotypes between healthy human individuals. Study-level results: In general, naive subsets displayed greater estimated richness than memory subsets did. Sharing across four donors was highest in naive CD4 (about 5%) and lowest in memory CD8 (roughly 0.4%).

The V gene's germline CDR1 is LGHNA and CDR2 YSLEER. This CDR3 is 14 amino acids long. V shed 4 bases and J shed 4 bases, with 11 bases lying between them. Around 30,000 T cell genomes (approximately 190 ng DNA) went into each sorted-subset replicate. The table came from immunoSEQ multiplex PCR; TCRdb's copy has only in-frame clones and leaves some out. The data show around 1.5 million clones, approximately 98% seen once. Comment on this clone: The antigen is undetermined.

The chain couples TRBV4-3 to TRBJ1-5; no definite D call. Sequencing was performed on naive CD4+ T cells sorted from blood. The subset is: CD45RA+ positively selected. The clonotype was recovered from a man aged 30 to 45 in good health. CDR3 in DNA: TGCGCCAGCAGCCCCAGGCTGGGGAATCAGCCCCAGCATTTT. Its translation: CASSPRLGNQPQHF.